Below are 13 T cell receptor beta chains sequenced from a single sample in a study of T cells in Graves' hyperthyroidism and ophthalmopathy. Authors of the study amplified TCR beta CDR3 regions from RNA transcripts. HTBI primers were the set used in a first-round RT-PCR of the TCR CDR3. TCRdb reprocessed the multiplex PCR reads with MiXCR, giving one entry per CDR3 protein. The sample includes roughly 580,000 distinct CDR3 sequences, about 15% of them seen just once. The sequenced sample was blood. Source of these receptors: a woman in her 30s with Graves' hyperthyroidism that later progressed to Graves' ophthalmopathy.

As to this clonotype: A clone one base away is much larger, so this may be a read error. The chain joins TRBV29-1 to TRBJ2-3; tentative D call: TRBD2 (6 bases). Per germline, CDR1 SQVTM and CDR2 ANQGSEA. This CDR3 has 14 residues. Between the trimmed V and J ends, which lost 3 bases and 1 base, there was a span of 11 bases. In DNA, the CDR3 is TGCAGCGTTGAGGGTGGAGGGTGCACAGATACGCAGTATTTT. Its translation: CSVEGGGCTDTQYF.

V and J are TRBV3-1 and TRBJ1-5; D may be TRBD1 (6 bases). Germline CDR1 LGHDT, CDR2 YNNKEL (reference sequence). The V gene lost 8 bases and the J gene lost 9 bases, with 20 bases spanning the gap. This CDR3 region has 14 residues. In DNA, the CDR3 is TGTGCCAGCGGACCGGGGACATTGAAGGGGCCCCAGCATTTT. Protein sequence: CASGPGTLKGPQHF.

J is TRBJ1-3 and V is TRBV11-2, with D tentatively TRBD1 (5 bases). The V end lost 5 bases, the J end lost 2 bases, and 10 bases lay between the germline ends. The CDR3 loop spans 14 amino acids. The germline gives CDR1 SGHAT, CDR2 FQNNGV. The CDR3 loop reads CASSGGSTGNTIYF. CDR3 DNA: TGTGCCAGCAGCGGGGGGTCCACTGGAAACACCATATATTTT.

This clonotype showed up many times. This chain connects TRBV5-1 to TRBJ1-2; unclear D gene. Germline CDR1 SGHRS, CDR2 YFSETQ. The CDR3 totals 13 residues. The V end was cut by 4 bases, the J end by 2 bases, with 9 bases between. CDR3 DNA: TGCGCCAGCAGCGTCCGGGAGAACTATGGCTACACCTTC. It codes for CASSVRENYGYTF. Variable domain in full (rest from reference TRBV5-1 and TRBJ1-2): KAGVTQTPRYLIKTRGQQVTLSCSPISGHRSVSWYQQTPGQGLQFLFEYFSETQRNKGNFPGRFSGRQFSNSRSEMNVSTLELGDSALYLCASSVRENYGYTFGSGTRLTVV.

The CDR3 loop reads CASSSLDGGSYNEQFF. DNA for the CDR3: TGTGCCAGCAGCTCCCTAGATGGGGGCTCCTACAATGAGCAGTTCTTC. V is TRBV25-1 and J is TRBJ2-1; D might be TRBD1 or TRBD2, each matching 5 bases. Germline V lookup: CDR1 MGHDK, CDR2 SYGVNS. This CDR3 has 16 residues. Trimming cost V 6 bases and J 0 bases, with 15 bases left between them.

The chain is built from TRBV19 and TRBJ1-4; no clear D. CDR3 length: 14 amino acids. The V gene's germline CDR1 is LNHDA and CDR2 SQIVND (reference sequence). V was shortened by 7 bases and J by 0 bases, with 9 bases between the two germline ends. The CDR3 sequence: CASTYTATNEKLFF. The DNA for the CDR3 is TGTGCCAGTACCTATACTGCAACTAATGAAAAACTGTTTTTT.

This chain joins TRBV2 and TRBJ2-1; 8 bases match TRBD2. The germline CDR1 and CDR2 sequences are SNHLY and FYNNEI. The CDR3 consists of 16 residues. V lost 6 bases, J lost 10 bases, and 17 bases stayed unmatched. CDR3 coding DNA: TGTGCCAGCAGCTTCGTGCCAGCGGGAGTTTTATACGAGCAGTTCTTC. It encodes CASSFVPAGVLYEQFF.

This clonotype was seen repeatedly, ten times or more. J is TRBJ2-7 and V is TRBV5-1; 7 nucleotides match TRBD2. Germline V gene data show CDR1 as SGHRS and CDR2 as YFSETQ. CDR3 size: 14 residues. V shed 0 bases and J 1 base; nucleotides not matched to a gene: 1. In DNA form, the CDR3 reads TGCGCCAGCAGCTTGGAAGCGGGGTCCTACGAGCAGTACTTC. It translates to CASSLEAGSYEQYF.

This clonotype was found a few times. This chain connects TRBV6-1 to TRBJ1-5; no clear D gene. The CDR3 is 13 residues long. Trimming removed 1 base at V and 5 bases at J, with 6 bases between. The germline V gene encodes CDR1 MNHNS and CDR2 SASEGT. The CDR3 nucleotides read TGTGCCAGCAGTGAAGGGTGGGATCAGCCCCAGCATTTT. Amino acids: CASSEGWDQPQHF.

This clonotype appeared many times. The chain employs TRBV20-1 and TRBJ2-1; no reliable D call. V was trimmed by 5 bases and J by 0 bases, leaving 17 bases between them. Germline V gene sequence: CDR1 DFQATT, CDR2 SNEGSKA (reference sequence). The CDR3 totals 16 residues. The CDR3 region is CSAPPATRSSYNEQFF. The CDR3 DNA reads as TGCAGTGCTCCTCCTGCTACGCGGAGCTCCTACAATGAGCAGTTCTTC.

This clonotype was observed a handful of times. V and J are TRBV20-1 and TRBJ2-4, with D perhaps TRBD2 (6 bases). Germline V gene data show CDR1 as DFQATT and CDR2 as SNEGSKA (reference sequence). The V and J ends lost 5 bases and 3 bases respectively, with 14 bases between them. The CDR3 has 14 residues. CDR3 DNA sequence: TGCAGTGCTCGTACGGGACTCCTCAAAAACATTCAGTACTTC. This codes for CSARTGLLKNIQYF.

The rearrangement links TRBV5-6 to TRBJ2-1; D is perhaps TRBD2 (6 bases). CDR3 length: 15 residues. The germline CDR1 and CDR2 sequences are SGHDT and YYEEEE. Trimming removed 4 bases at V and 6 bases at J, with 17 bases between. The CDR3 DNA sequence: TGTGCCAGCAGCCCCGGAGGGACCCTCCGCAATGAGCAGTTCTTC. Protein product: CASSPGGTLRNEQFF.

In its sample, this clonotype was seen many times. The chain has TRBV15 and TRBJ2-7; 8 bases map to TRBD2. Germline V lookup: CDR1 LNHNV, CDR2 YYDKDF (reference sequence). V lost 3 bases and J lost 7; bases outside the gene matches: 14. There are 16 residues in the CDR3. The CDR3 is CATSREPGLGLGEQYF. The CDR3 bases are TGTGCCACCAGCAGGGAACCGGGACTAGGATTAGGGGAGCAGTACTTC. Looking up the rest from reference TRBV15 and TRBJ2-7 gives the full variable domain: DAMVIQNPRYQVTQFGKPVTLSCSQTLNHNVMYWYQQKSSQAPKLLFHYYDKDFNNEADTPDNFQSRRPNTSFCFLDIRSPGLGDTAMYLCATSREPGLGLGEQYFGPGTRLTVT.